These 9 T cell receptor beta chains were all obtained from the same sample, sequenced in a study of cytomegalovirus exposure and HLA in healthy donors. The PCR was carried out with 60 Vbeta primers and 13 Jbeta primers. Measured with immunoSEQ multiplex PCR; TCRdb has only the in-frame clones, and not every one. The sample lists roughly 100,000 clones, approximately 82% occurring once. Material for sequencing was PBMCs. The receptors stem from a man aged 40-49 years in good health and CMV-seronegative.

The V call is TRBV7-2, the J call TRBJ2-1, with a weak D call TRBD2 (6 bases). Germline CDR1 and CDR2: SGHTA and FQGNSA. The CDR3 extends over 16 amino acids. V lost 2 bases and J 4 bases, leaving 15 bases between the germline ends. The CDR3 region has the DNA TGTGCCAGCAGCTTACGGGGCGGGGTTGGATACAATGAGCAGTTCTTC. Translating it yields CASSLRGGVGYNEQFF. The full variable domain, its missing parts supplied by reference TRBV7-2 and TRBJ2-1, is GAGVSQSPSNKVTEKGKDVELRCDPISGHTALYWYRQSLGQGLEFLIYFQGNSAPDKSGLPSDRFSAERTGGSVSTLTIQRTQQEDSAVYLCASSLRGGVGYNEQFFGPGTRLTVL.

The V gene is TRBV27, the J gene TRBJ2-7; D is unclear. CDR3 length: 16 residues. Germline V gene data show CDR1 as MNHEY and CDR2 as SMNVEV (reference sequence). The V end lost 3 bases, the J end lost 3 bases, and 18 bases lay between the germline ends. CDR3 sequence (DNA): TGTGCCAGCAGTTTTCTAGGCCAAACGGTCCTCTACGAGCAGTACTTC. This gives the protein CASSFLGQTVLYEQYF.

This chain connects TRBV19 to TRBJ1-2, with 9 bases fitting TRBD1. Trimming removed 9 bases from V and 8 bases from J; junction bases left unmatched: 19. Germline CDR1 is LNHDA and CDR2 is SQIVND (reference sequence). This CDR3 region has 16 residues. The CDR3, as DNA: TGTGCCAGCCAGCTATTACCGGGACAGGGTGCAAGAGGCTACACCTTC. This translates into CASQLLPGQGARGYTF. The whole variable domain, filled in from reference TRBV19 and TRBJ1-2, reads DGGITQSPKYLFRKEGQNVTLSCEQNLNHDAMYWYRQDPGQGLRLIYYSQIVNDFQKGDIAEGYSVSREKKESFPLTVTSAQKNPTAFYLCASQLLPGQGARGYTFGSGTRLTVV.

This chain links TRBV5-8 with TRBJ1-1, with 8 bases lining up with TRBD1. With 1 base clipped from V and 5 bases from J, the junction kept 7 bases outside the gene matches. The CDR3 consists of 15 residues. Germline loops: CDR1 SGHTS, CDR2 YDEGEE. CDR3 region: CASSLSRGRGTEAFF. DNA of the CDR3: TGTGCCAGCAGCTTGAGCAGGGGGCGTGGGACTGAAGCTTTCTTT.

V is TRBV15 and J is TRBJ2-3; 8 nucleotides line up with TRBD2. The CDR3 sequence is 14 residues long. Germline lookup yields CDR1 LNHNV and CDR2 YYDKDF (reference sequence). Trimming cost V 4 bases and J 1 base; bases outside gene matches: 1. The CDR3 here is CATSKAGGTDTQYF. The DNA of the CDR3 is TGTGCCACCAGCAAAGCGGGGGGCACAGATACGCAGTATTTT.

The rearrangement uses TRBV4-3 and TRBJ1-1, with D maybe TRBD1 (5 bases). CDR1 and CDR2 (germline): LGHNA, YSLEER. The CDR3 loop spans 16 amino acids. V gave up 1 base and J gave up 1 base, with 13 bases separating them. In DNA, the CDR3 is TGCGCCAGCAGCCAAGGGTGGGGGGAAGGGAACACTGAAGCTTTCTTT. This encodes CASSQGWGEGNTEAFF.

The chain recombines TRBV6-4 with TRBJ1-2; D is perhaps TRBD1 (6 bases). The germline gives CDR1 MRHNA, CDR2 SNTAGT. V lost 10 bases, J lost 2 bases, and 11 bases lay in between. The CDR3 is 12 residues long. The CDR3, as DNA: TGTGCCACCCCCGGACAGAACTATGGCTACACCTTC. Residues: CATPGQNYGYTF.

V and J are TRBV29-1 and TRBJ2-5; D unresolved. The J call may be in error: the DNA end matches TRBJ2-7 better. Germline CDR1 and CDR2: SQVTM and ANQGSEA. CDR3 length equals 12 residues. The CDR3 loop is CSVVTPSYEQYF. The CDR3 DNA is TGCAGCGTTGTGACTCCCTCCTACGAGCAGTACTTC.

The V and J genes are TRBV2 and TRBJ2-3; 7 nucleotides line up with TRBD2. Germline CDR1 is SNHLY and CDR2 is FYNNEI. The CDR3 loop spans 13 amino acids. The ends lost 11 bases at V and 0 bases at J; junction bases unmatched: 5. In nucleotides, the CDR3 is TGTGCCGTCAGCGGGGTTAGCACAGATACGCAGTATTTT. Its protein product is CAVSGVSTDTQYF.